The clone carrying this T cell receptor (beta chain) is categorized as medium-sized. Its target is not known. There are 13 residues in the CDR3. Looked up from germline, CDR1 is SQVTM and CDR2 is ANQGSEA. Trimming cost V 7 bases and J 0 bases, with 12 bases left between them. The repertoire was sequenced with immunoSEQ multiplex PCR; TCRdb's copy has only in-frame clones and lacks some. The sample has around 120,000 clones, around nine tenths seen once. The data belong to a study of T cell responses to AZD1222 COVID-19 vaccine. The wider study: Second doses that came at about 4 or about 12 weeks were put together. Study-wide points: The study reported that nearly half of spike-specific TCRs target unmutated variant regions. Donors were mostly white British, more females; clonal diversity possibly underestimated. CD4 TCRs covered the whole spike, strongest at regions 160-218 and 743-854.

The chain links TRBV29-1 to TRBJ1-1; D possibly corresponds to TRBD1 (5 bases). The specimen was peripheral blood, collected on day 0 of AZD1222 vaccination. This TCR derives from an adult in good health. Here the CDR3 reads CSATGGMNTEAFF. CDR3 DNA: TGCAGCGCCACGGGGGGGATGAACACTGAAGCTTTCTTT. Using reference TRBV29-1 and TRBJ1-1 for the parts outside the CDR3, the full variable domain is SAVISQKPSRDICQRGTSLTIQCQVDSQVTMMFWYRQQPGQSLTLIATANQGSEATYESGFVIDKFPISRPNLTFSTLTVSNMSPEDSSIYLCSATGGMNTEAFFGQGTRLTVV.